This T cell receptor (beta chain) derives from a study of blood T cell repertoires in COVID-19. As processed by the authors: Counts of nucleated cells, estimated from reference gene primer amplification, were obtained. Method: immunoSEQ multiplex PCR; TCRdb's copy keeps in-frame clones and lacks some. V and J calls and clone size are those listed in that table; D and trimming were worked out from the DNA. The repertoire has about 240,000 clones, 82% of them found once; the top ten carry 9.5% to 15%. Germline values: CDR1 SEHNR, CDR2 FQNEAQ (reference sequence). The CDR3 is made up of 14 amino acids. The V gene end was trimmed by 5 bases and the J gene end by 4 bases; junction bases not matched to a gene: 7.

Sequencing used peripheral blood. The receptor was derived from a woman between 55 and 75 years old with active or convalescent COVID-19. This chain connects TRBV7-9 to TRBJ1-2; TRBD1 aligns across 7 bases. CDR3 DNA: TGTGCCAGCAGCCCACAGGGGTTATCCTATGGCTACACCTTC. Residues: CASSPQGLSYGYTF.